This TCR beta chain was recovered during a study of blood T cell repertoires in COVID-19 (dated by TCRdb to 2020 to 2021). Regarding the study in general: The collaborator samples originated in the United States, Italy and Spain and spanned the acute and convalescent phases of COVID-19. The prospective study material was composed of cDNA or gDNA derived from T cells, B-cell-depleted T cells, or PBMCs. The dataset comprised deeply sampled blood TCRbeta repertoires from subjects exposed to, actively infected with, or recovered from COVID-19. Where available, HLA class I and class II types were taken from metadata supplied by the sample provider and were not determined by assay-based typing. Nearly every sample came with metadata listing a de-identified subject ID, COVID-19 status, age in years and sex. The repertoires were released in a freely available public database meant as a resource for research on the immune response to SARS-CoV-2. Samples were obtained from the ongoing ImmuneRACE study (first 160 participants) and from roughly 1,300 subjects provided by 6 global collaborators.

About this clone: Its antigen target is currently unknown. No base-level quality is on record; no much larger clone is a single base apart.

TCRbeta CDR3 regions were amplified from genomic DNA using the immunoSEQ Assay, a bias-controlled multiplex PCR. The study's processing was this. The number of nucleated cells in each sample was estimated from the amplification of reference gene primers within the assay. To quantify the absolute abundance of each unique TCRbeta CDR3 rearrangement, sequence reads were collapsed and filtered. For each sample, productive Simpson clonality was calculated by taking the square root of Simpson's diversity index across productive rearrangements. What TCRdb holds here is the immuneACCESS table cut down to in-frame rearrangements. Part of the clones is not present; checked against another copy, under half of the missing clones reflect an unresolved V gene, and the others are unexplained. Clone size and V and J calls were adopted from that table, with D and trimming inferred from the DNA. The sample data list under 200,000 clones, and less than 90% of these were observed just once. About 14% of the sample is in the top ten clones.

One collaborating source in Seattle enrolled patients during active infection and followed them longitudinally through the course of disease. Whole blood was collected in K2EDTA tubes by collaborating institutions according to the institutions' own protocols. For TCRbeta analysis, collaborators shipped samples as frozen whole blood, isolated PBMCs, or DNA extracted from either of those sample types. What the authors observed across the whole study: The quantity of clinical and demographic metadata differed by source and by participant and was supplied without curation.

CDR1 is given as SGHDN and CDR2 as FVKESK, both from the germline V gene. The CDR3 has 15 amino acids, counting the end cysteine and phenylalanine. CDR3 DNA only is kept here, 45 bases in frame from base 1. V and J are truncated by 2 bases and 1 base respectively, leaving an intervening sequence of 9 bases. The clonotype was recovered from a woman aged 70-85 years with COVID-19, enrolled during active disease. The chain links TRBV14 with TRBJ2-4; the D gene lacks a confident call. The sequenced sample was peripheral blood. Here the CDR3 is given as CASSQNQAAKNIQYF. The nucleotides are TGTGCCAGCAGCCAAAACCAGGCGGCCAAAAACATTCAGTACTTC.